One and the same sample provided the 16 T cell receptor beta chains below, sequenced in a study of primary melanoma T cells and metastatic recurrence. Measured with immunoSEQ multiplex PCR; TCRdb has only the in-frame clones, and not every one. The sample carries about 170 clones, 90% to 95% recorded once. The sequencing sample was made of melanoma tumor tissue. These receptor sequences come from a human donor with melanoma.

The genes are TRBV6-8 and TRBJ2-1; 9 bases match TRBD1. The CDR3 spans 15 residues. The J segment lost 4 bases and the V segment lost 2 bases, leaving 3 bases of the junction unmatched. Germline CDR1 reads MNHGY; CDR2 reads SAAAGT. The CDR3 bases are TGTGCCAGCAGTTACCCGGGACAGGGATACAATGAGCAGTTCTTC. It codes for CASSYPGQGYNEQFF.

About this clone: One end of the junction is discordant with germline, which a read error may explain. This chain uses TRBV18 with TRBJ2-3, with 8 nucleotides matching TRBD2. The CDR3 consists of 18 residues. Germline V gene data show CDR1 as KGHSH and CDR2 as LQKENI. The CDR3 DNA reads TGTGTCAGCTCACCCTTTTTCGTCAGCGGGGGCAGCACAGATACGCAGTATTTT. It specifies CVSSPFFVSGGSTDTQYF.

The J gene is TRBJ2-1, the V gene TRBV6-8; the D gene is possibly TRBD2 (6 bases). The germline V gene has CDR1 MNHGY and CDR2 SAAAGT. Trimming shortened V by 7 bases and J by 1 base, and 11 bases separated the two germline ends. CDR3 size: 14 residues. CDR3 bases: TGTGCCAGCAAGGTGGGAGGTTCCTACAATGAGCAGTTCTTC. It codes for CASKVGGSYNEQFF.

The chain employs TRBV19 and TRBJ2-3, with 8 bases that match TRBD1. Germline V gene sequence: CDR1 LNHDA, CDR2 SQIVND (reference sequence). This CDR3 comprises 14 residues. The V segment lost 8 bases and the J segment 3 bases; nucleotides outside the gene matches: 7. DNA of the CDR3: TGTGCCAGTTGGGCCGGGACAGGTACAGATACGCAGTATTTT. Residues: CASWAGTGTDTQYF.

The V gene is TRBV30, the J gene TRBJ1-4; D ambiguous. Germline V gives CDR1 GTSNPN, CDR2 SVGIG (reference sequence). CDR3 length: 13 amino acids. V dropped 1 base and J dropped 7 bases, with 10 bases sitting between them. The CDR3 DNA sequence: TGTGCCTGGAGTGGGGGTATAAGTGAAAAACTGTTTTTT. Its translation: CAWSGGISEKLFF.

This chain links TRBV19 with TRBJ2-3; D gene unclear. CDR1 is LNHDA and CDR2 is SQIVND in the germline V gene (reference sequence). The CDR3 covers 11 residues. V was clipped by 10 bases and J by 5 bases, with 10 bases between them. The CDR3 sequence is CATEQLDTQYF. CDR3 coding DNA: TGTGCCACGGAACAGCTAGATACGCAGTATTTT. Filled out from reference TRBV19 and TRBJ2-3, the complete variable domain reads DGGITQSPKYLFRKEGQNVTLSCEQNLNHDAMYWYRQDPGQGLRLIYYSQIVNDFQKGDIAEGYSVSREKKESFPLTVTSAQKNPTAFYLCATEQLDTQYFGPGTRLTVL.

The rearrangement joins TRBV11-3 to TRBJ2-7; unclear D gene. Germline CDR1 reads SGHNT; CDR2 reads YENEEA. Trimming cost V 7 bases and J 0 bases, with 13 bases left between them. The CDR3 runs 14 residues. In nucleotides, the CDR3 is TGTGCCAGCACCCCCGGGCAGAGCTCCTACGAGCAGTACTTC. It is translated as CASTPGQSSYEQYF. Filled out from reference TRBV11-3 and TRBJ2-7, the complete variable domain reads EAGVVQSPRYKIIEKKQPVAFWCNPISGHNTLYWYLQNLGQGPELLIRYENEEAVDDSQLPKDRFSAERLKGVDSTLKIQPAELGDSAVYLCASTPGQSSYEQYFGPGTRLTVT.

As concerns this clone: Some base could not be read or is ambiguous, and its residue is marked X. The chain uses TRBV19 and TRBJ2-7; D gene unclear. V dropped 7 bases and J dropped 5 bases, with 21 bases sitting between them. The length of the CDR3 is 15 residues. Germline-derived CDR1 and CDR2 are LNHDA and SQIVND (reference sequence). CDR3 amino acids: CASXRPDDQGHEQYF. DNA of the CDR3: TGTGCCAGTARTAGACCGGACGATCAAGGACACGAGCAGTACTTC.

The rearrangement links TRBV7-2 to TRBJ1-3; the D is unclear. The germline V gene has CDR1 SGHTA and CDR2 FQGNSA. The CDR3 has 13 amino acids. Trimming took off 5 bases at V and 4 bases at J, with 9 bases between the two ends. The CDR3 DNA reads as TGTGCCAGCAGCCCCGGATTGGGAAACACCATATATTTT. Its protein is CASSPGLGNTIYF.

CDR3 in amino acids: CASSDRQSYGYTF. CDR3 in DNA: TGTGCCAGCAGTGACAGACAGTCCTATGGCTACACCTTC. The gene calls are TRBV6-8 and TRBJ1-2; weak D call: TRBD1 (5 bases). There are 13 residues in the CDR3. CDR1 and CDR2 (germline): MNHGY, SAAAGT. The V and J ends lost 5 bases and 4 bases respectively, with 11 bases between them.

The chain combines TRBV5-1 with TRBJ1-1, with a weak D call TRBD1 (5 bases). Germline values: CDR1 SGHRS, CDR2 YFSETQ. Trimming shortened V by 4 bases and J by 0 bases, and 13 bases separated the two germline ends. CDR3 length equals 15 residues. CDR3 residues: CASSTRETVNTEAFF. CDR3 sequence (DNA): TGCGCCAGCAGCACGAGGGAGACAGTGAACACTGAAGCTTTCTTT.

The chain recombines TRBV7-2 with TRBJ2-5, with no clear D. V lost 6 bases, J lost 4 bases, and 12 bases lay in between. Germline V gene data show CDR1 as SGHTA and CDR2 as FQGNSA. There are 13 residues in the CDR3. CDR3 sequence (DNA): TGTGCCAGCAGTCTTGTGGAGAGAGAGACCCAGTACTTC. As protein: CASSLVERETQYF.

V usage is TRBV6-8 and J usage is TRBJ2-7; D might be TRBD1 (6 bases). Per the germline V gene, CDR1 is MNHGY and CDR2 is SAAAGT. Trimming shortened V by 6 bases and J by 7 bases, and 19 bases separated the two germline ends. The CDR3 has 14 amino acids. CDR3 coding DNA: TGTGCCAGCAGCCGAACAGGGTCTATAGGGGAGCAGTACTTC. Protein: CASSRTGSIGEQYF.

The J gene is TRBJ1-2, the V gene TRBV6-8; TRBD1 aligns across 9 bases. The V and J ends lost 6 bases and 6 bases, in that order; junction bases with no gene match: 11. The CDR3 length is 15 residues. From germline, CDR1 is MNHGY and CDR2 SAAAGT. CDR3 loop: CASRDRGLLYDGYTF. Here the CDR3 DNA reads TGTGCCAGCAGGGACAGGGGTCTGCTGTATGATGGCTACACCTTC.

The chain couples TRBV27 to TRBJ2-5, with D tentatively TRBD1 (5 bases). This CDR3 contains 12 residues. V was pared by 6 bases and J by 3 bases, with 8 bases between. Looked up from germline, CDR1 is MNHEY and CDR2 is SMNVEV (reference sequence). The CDR3 DNA is TGTGCCAGCAGGGCCAGGGAAGAGACCCAGTACTTC. Translation gives CASRAREETQYF.

The rearrangement joins TRBV29-1 to TRBJ2-7, with TRBD1 identical over 8 bases. The CDR3 extends over 12 amino acids. Germline V lookup: CDR1 SQVTM, CDR2 ANQGSEA. Written as DNA, the CDR3 is TGCGGAGCCGGGACAGGCGGCTACGAGCAGTACTTC. Translating gives CGAGTGGYEQYF.